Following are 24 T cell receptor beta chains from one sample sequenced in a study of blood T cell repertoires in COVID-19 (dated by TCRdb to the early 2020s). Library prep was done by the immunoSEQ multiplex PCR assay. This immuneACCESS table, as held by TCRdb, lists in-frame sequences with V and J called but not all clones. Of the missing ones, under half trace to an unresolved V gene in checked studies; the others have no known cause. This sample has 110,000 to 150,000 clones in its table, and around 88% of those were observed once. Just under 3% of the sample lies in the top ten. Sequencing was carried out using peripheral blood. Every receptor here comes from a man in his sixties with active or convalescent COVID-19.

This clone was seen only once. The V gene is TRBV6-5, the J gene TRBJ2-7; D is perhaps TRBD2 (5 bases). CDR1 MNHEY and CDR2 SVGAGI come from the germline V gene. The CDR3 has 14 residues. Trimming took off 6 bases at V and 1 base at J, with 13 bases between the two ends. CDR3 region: CASSRAATSYEQYF. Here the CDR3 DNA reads TGTGCCAGCAGCCGAGCGGCAACGTCCTACGAGCAGTACTTC.

CDR3 region: CASSAAPLAGQETQYF. The CDR3 coding sequence is TGTGCCAGCAGCGCCGCTCCCCTAGCGGGCCAAGAGACCCAGTACTTC. This chain uses TRBV9 with TRBJ2-5; 8 bases are shared with TRBD2. Germline CDR1 reads SGDLS; CDR2 reads YYNGEE. J was trimmed by 1 base and V by 3 bases; bases with no gene match: 8. This CDR3 is built from 16 residues.

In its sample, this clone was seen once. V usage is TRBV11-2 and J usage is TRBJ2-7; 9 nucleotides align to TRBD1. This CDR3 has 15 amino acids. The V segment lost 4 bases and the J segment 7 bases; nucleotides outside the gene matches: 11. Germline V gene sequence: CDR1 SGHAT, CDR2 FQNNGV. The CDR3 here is CASSSTGTGTGEQYF. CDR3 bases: TGTGCCAGCAGCTCCACCGGGACAGGGACGGGGGAGCAGTACTTC.

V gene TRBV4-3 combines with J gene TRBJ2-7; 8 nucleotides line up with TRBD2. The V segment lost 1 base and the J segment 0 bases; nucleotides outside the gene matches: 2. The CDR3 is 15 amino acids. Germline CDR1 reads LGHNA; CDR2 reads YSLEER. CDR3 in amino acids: CASSQVAGSSYEQYF. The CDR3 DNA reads TGCGCCAGCAGCCAAGTAGCGGGGAGCTCCTACGAGCAGTACTTC.

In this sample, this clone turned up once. CDR3 region: CASSPGTSGYNEQFF. Written as DNA, the CDR3 is TGCGCCAGCAGCCCTGGAACTAGCGGTTACAATGAGCAGTTCTTC. V is TRBV4-3 and J is TRBJ2-1; 8 nucleotides align to TRBD2. The CDR3 spans 15 residues. V lost 4 bases, J lost 4 bases, and 6 bases stayed unmatched. Germline assignment: CDR1 LGHNA and CDR2 YSLEER.

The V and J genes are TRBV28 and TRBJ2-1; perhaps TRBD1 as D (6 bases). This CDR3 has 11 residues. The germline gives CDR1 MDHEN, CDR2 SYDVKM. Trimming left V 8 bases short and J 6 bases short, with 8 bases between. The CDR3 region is CASGTPNEQFF. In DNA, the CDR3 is TGTGCCAGCGGGACACCCAATGAGCAGTTCTTC.

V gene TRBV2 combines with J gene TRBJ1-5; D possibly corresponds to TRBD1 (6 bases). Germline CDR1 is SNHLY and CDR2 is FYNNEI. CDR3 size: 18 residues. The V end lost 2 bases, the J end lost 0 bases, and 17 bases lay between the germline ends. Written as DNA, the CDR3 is TGTGCCAGCAGTGAACGTTGGACAGCCCTAAATAGCAATCAGCCCCAGCATTTT. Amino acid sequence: CASSERWTALNSNQPQHF.

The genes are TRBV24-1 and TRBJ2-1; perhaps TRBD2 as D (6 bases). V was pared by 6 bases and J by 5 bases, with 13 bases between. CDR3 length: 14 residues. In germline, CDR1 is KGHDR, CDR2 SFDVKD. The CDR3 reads CATSLEGLHNEQFF. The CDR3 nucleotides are TGTGCCACCAGTCTGGAGGGGCTCCACAATGAGCAGTTCTTC.

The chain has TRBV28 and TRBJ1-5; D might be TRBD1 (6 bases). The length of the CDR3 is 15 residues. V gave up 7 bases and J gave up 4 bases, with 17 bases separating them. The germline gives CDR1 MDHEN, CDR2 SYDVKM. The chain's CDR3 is CASIKRGTGNQPQHF. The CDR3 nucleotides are TGTGCCAGCATCAAAAGGGGGACGGGAAATCAGCCCCAGCATTTT.

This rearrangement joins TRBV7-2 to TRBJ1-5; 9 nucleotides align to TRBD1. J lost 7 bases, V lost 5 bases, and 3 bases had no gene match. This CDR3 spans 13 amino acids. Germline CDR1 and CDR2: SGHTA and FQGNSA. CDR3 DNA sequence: TGTGCCAGCAGCCCCGGACAGGGGCAGCCCCAGCATTTT. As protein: CASSPGQGQPQHF. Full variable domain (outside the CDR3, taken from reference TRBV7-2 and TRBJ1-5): GAGVSQSPSNKVTEKGKDVELRCDPISGHTALYWYRQSLGQGLEFLIYFQGNSAPDKSGLPSDRFSAERTGGSVSTLTIQRTQQEDSAVYLCASSPGQGQPQHFGDGTRLSIL.

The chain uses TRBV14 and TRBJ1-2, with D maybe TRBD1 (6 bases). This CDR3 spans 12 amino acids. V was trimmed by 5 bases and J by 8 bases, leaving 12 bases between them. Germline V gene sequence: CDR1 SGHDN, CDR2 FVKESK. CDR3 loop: CASSSEGDGYTF. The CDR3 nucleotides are TGTGCCAGCAGCTCCGAGGGGGACGGCTACACCTTC.

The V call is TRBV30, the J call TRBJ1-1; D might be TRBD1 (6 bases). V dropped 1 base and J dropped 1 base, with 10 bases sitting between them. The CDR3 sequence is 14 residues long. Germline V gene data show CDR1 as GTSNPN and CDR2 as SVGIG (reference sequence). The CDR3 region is CAWSAGRGNTEAFF. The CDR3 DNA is TGTGCCTGGAGTGCGGGCAGGGGGAACACTGAAGCTTTCTTT.

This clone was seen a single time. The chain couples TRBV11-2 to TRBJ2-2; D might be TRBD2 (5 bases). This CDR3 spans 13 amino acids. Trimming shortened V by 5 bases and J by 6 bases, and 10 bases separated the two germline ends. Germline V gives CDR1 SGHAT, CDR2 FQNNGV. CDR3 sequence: CASSPYGAGELFF. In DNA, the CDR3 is TGTGCCAGCAGCCCCTACGGGGCCGGGGAGCTGTTTTTT. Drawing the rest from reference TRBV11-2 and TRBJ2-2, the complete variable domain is EAGVAQSPRYKIIEKRQSVAFWCNPISGHATLYWYQQILGQGPKLLIQFQNNGVVDDSQLPKDRFSAERLKGVDSTLKIQPAKLEDSAVYLCASSPYGAGELFFGEGSRLTVL.

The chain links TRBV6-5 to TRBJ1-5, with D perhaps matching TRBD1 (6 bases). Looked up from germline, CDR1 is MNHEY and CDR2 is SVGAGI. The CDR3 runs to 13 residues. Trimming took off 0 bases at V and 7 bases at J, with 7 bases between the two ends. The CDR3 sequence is CASSYSTGQPQHF. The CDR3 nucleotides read TGTGCCAGCAGTTACTCGACAGGCCAGCCCCAGCATTTT.

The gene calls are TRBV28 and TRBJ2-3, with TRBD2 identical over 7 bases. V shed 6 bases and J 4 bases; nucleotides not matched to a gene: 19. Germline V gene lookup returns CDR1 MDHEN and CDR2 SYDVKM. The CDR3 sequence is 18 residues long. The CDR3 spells CASSPLPQTSWESDTQYF. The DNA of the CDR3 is TGTGCCAGCAGCCCGCTCCCCCAGACTAGCTGGGAGTCAGATACGCAGTATTTT.

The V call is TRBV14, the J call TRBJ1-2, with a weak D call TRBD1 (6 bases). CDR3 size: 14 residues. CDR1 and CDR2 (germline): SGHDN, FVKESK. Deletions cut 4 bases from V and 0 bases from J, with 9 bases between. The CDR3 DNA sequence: TGTGCCAGCAGCCTTAACAGGGCTAACTATGGCTACACCTTC. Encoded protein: CASSLNRANYGYTF.

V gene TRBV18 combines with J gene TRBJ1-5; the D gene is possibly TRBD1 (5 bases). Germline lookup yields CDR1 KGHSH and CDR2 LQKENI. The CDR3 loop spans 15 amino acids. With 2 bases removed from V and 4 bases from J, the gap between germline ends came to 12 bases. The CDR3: CASSPDAAGNQPQHF. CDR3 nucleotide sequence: TGTGCCAGCTCACCAGATGCTGCAGGGAATCAGCCCCAGCATTTT.

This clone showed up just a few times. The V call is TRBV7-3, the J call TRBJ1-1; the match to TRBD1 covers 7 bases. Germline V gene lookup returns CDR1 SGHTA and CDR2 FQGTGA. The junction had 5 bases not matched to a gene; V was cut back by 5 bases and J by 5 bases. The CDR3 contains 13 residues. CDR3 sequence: CASSARQGTEAFF. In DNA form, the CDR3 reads TGTGCCAGCAGCGCACGACAGGGAACTGAAGCTTTCTTT. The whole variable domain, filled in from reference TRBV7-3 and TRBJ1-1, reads GAGVSQTPSNKVTEKGKYVELRCDPISGHTALYWYRQSLGQGPEFLIYFQGTGAADDSGLPNDRFFAVRPEGSVSTLKIQRTERGDSAVYLCASSARQGTEAFFGQGTRLTVV.

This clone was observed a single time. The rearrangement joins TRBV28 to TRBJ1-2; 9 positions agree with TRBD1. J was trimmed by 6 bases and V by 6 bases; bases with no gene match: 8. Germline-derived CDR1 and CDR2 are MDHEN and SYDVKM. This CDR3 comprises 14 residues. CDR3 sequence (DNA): TGTGCCAGCAGCTGGGGGACAGGGAGCCATGGCTACACCTTC. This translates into CASSWGTGSHGYTF.

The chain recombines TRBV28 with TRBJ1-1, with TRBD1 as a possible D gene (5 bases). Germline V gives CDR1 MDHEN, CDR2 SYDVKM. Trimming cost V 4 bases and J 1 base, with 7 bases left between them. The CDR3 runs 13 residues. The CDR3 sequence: CASSYTGNTEAFF. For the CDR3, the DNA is TGTGCCAGCAGTTACACAGGGAACACTGAAGCTTTCTTT.

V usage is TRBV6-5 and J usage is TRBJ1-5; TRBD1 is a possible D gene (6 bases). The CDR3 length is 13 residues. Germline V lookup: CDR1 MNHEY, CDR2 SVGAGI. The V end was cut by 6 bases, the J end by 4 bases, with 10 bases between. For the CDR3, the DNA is TGTGCCAGCAGAGGACAGTATAATCAGCCCCAGCATTTT. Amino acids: CASRGQYNQPQHF.

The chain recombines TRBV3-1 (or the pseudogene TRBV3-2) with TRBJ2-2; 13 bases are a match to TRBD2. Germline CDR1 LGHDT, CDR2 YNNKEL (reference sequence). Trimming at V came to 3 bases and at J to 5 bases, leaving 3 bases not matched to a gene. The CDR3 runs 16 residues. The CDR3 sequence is CASSQAGLAGTGELFF. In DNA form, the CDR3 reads TGTGCCAGCAGCCAGGCGGGACTAGCGGGAACCGGGGAGCTGTTTTTT.

CDR3 amino acids: CASSQRTSSPDTQYF. The DNA for the CDR3 is TGCGCCAGCAGCCAACGGACTAGCTCCCCAGATACGCAGTATTTT. This chain links TRBV4-1 with TRBJ2-3, with 8 bases lining up with TRBD2. The length of the CDR3 is 15 residues. The ends lost 2 bases at V and 4 bases at J; junction bases unmatched: 5. The V gene's germline CDR1 is MGHRA and CDR2 YSYEKL.

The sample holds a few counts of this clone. CDR3 protein: CASSSSTLNTGELFF. The CDR3 coding sequence is TGCGCCAGCAGCTCCTCGACACTGAACACCGGGGAGCTGTTTTTT. The V gene is TRBV5-1, the J gene TRBJ2-2, with D unclear. Trimming took off 3 bases at V and 1 base at J, with 10 bases between the two ends. From germline, CDR1 is SGHRS and CDR2 YFSETQ. The CDR3 covers 15 residues.